Listed here are 13 T cell receptor beta chains from one sample, sequenced in a study of T cell repertoires in cytomegalovirus infection. One entry per CDR3 protein results from TCRdb running MiXCR on the reads. Here the sample spans 450,000 to 650,000 distinct CDR3 sequences, almost 40% being singletons. No antigen has been identified for these receptors. The sample here was cultured PBMCs, taken from culture after CMV antigen stimulation. The receptor source for this set is a human donor in good health (CMV status not recorded). Some clones in this sample may be carry-over from other donors' samples.

This clonotype was seen more than once but under ten times. The V call is TRBV11-2, the J call TRBJ2-1, with D tentatively TRBD1 (5 bases). Germline V gene lookup returns CDR1 SGHAT and CDR2 FQNNGV. The CDR3 extends over 15 amino acids. Trimming left V 2 bases short and J 5 bases short, with 13 bases between. The CDR3 loop reads CASSLRGQGNNEQFF. The CDR3 DNA follows: TGTGCCAGCAGCTTAAGGGGCCAGGGAAACAATGAGCAGTTCTTC.

This clonotype was picked up a small number of times. The CDR3 bases are TGTGCCAGCAGCTACCGGGACGGGGACTACGAGCAGTACTTC. Translated, it gives CASSYRDGDYEQYF. V and J are TRBV7-2 and TRBJ2-7, with D tentatively TRBD1 or TRBD2 (5 bases each). Germline CDR1 SGHTA, CDR2 FQGNSA. This CDR3 is 14 amino acids long. The ends were cut back, 4 bases at V and 3 bases at J, with 13 bases in the middle. The full variable domain, completed using reference TRBV7-2 and TRBJ2-7, is GAGVSQSPSNKVTEKGKDVELRCDPISGHTALYWYRQSLGQGLEFLIYFQGNSAPDKSGLPSDRFSAERTGGSVSTLTIQRTQQEDSAVYLCASSYRDGDYEQYFGPGTRLTVT.

V and J are TRBV20-1 and TRBJ1-3; D remains ambiguous. V was shortened by 3 bases and J by 0 bases, with 6 bases between the two germline ends. Germline V CDR1 and CDR2: DFQATT, SNEGSKA (reference sequence). There are 13 residues in the CDR3. The CDR3 is CSASPISGNTIYF. The CDR3 DNA sequence: TGCAGTGCTAGTCCCATCTCTGGAAACACCATATATTTT.

This chain joins TRBV12-3 or TRBV12-4 and TRBJ2-1, with 8 bases that match TRBD1. The CDR3 has 14 residues. The J segment lost 6 bases and the V segment lost 7 bases, leaving 8 bases of the junction unmatched. CDR3 residues: CASTRQGAGNEQFF. The DNA for the CDR3 is TGTGCCAGCACCCGGCAGGGGGCAGGCAATGAGCAGTTCTTC.

The V gene is TRBV29-1, the J gene TRBJ1-2, with D hard to call. The CDR3 extends over 15 amino acids. Looked up from germline, CDR1 is SQVTM and CDR2 is ANQGSEA. Trimming pared 2 bases from V and 0 bases from J, leaving 13 bases between. The CDR3 DNA reads as TGCAGCGTTGAAACTCCAGGTGGAGCTAACTATGGCTACACCTTC. Translated: CSVETPGGANYGYTF.

This clonotype has more than one count but fewer than ten. The chain joins TRBV7-2 to TRBJ1-6, with 7 bases identical to TRBD1. Germline CDR1 SGHTA, CDR2 FQGNSA. V dropped 2 bases and J dropped 10; count of bases not matched to a gene: 8. CDR3 size: 15 residues. The CDR3 DNA follows: TGTGCCAGCAGCTTAAGGACAGGCGCCTGGTCACCCCTCCACTTT. Translated, it gives CASSLRTGAWSPLHF.

V is TRBV7-2 and J is TRBJ2-1; D is unresolved. This CDR3 has 11 residues. Looked up from germline, CDR1 is SGHTA and CDR2 is FQGNSA. Trimming removed 4 bases from V and 15 bases from J, with 13 bases in between. Here the CDR3 reads CASSSPSSPFF. The CDR3 DNA sequence: TGTGCCAGCAGCTCGCCGTCAAGTCCGTTCTTC.

The chain combines TRBV7-8 with TRBJ2-2; D is unclear. CDR1 and CDR2 from the germline V gene are SGHVS and FQNEAQ. This CDR3 comprises 13 residues. Trimming left V 4 bases short and J 5 bases short, with 8 bases between. The CDR3 protein is CASSSTRTGELFF. CDR3 sequence (DNA): TGTGCCAGCAGCTCAACCCGAACCGGGGAGCTGTTTTTT. Together with reference TRBV7-8 and TRBJ2-2, the CDR3 gives the full variable domain: GAGVSQSPRYKVAKRGQDVALRCDPISGHVSLFWYQQALGQGPEFLTYFQNEAQLDKSGLPSDRFFAERPEGSVSTLKIQRTQQEDSAVYLCASSSTRTGELFFGEGSRLTVL.

This clonotype was detected only a few times. The chain joins TRBV6-6 to TRBJ2-1, with TRBD2 matching over 13 bases. Germline values: CDR1 MNHNY, CDR2 SVGAGI (reference sequence). The CDR3 sequence is 20 residues long. Germline trimming cut 2 bases from V and 0 bases from J; bases unmatched to any gene: 10. This CDR3 is CASSYRPRTSGSSSYNEQFF. In DNA form, the CDR3 reads TGTGCCAGCAGTTACCGGCCCCGGACTAGCGGGAGTAGCTCCTACAATGAGCAGTTCTTC.

This clonotype was observed a handful of times. V gene TRBV7-2 combines with J gene TRBJ2-7; D not resolved. This CDR3 has 14 amino acids. V was clipped by 2 bases and J by 2 bases, with 10 bases between them. Germline loops: CDR1 SGHTA, CDR2 FQGNSA. In DNA form, the CDR3 reads TGTGCCAGCAGCTTATCTCCTACAACCTACGAGCAGTACTTC. Amino acid sequence: CASSLSPTTYEQYF.

This clonotype was observed many times. The chain employs TRBV7-2 and TRBJ1-2; 7 bases agree with TRBD1. V lost 4 bases and J lost 3; bases outside the gene matches: 5. The germline CDR1 and CDR2 sequences are SGHTA and FQGNSA. The CDR3 length is 14 residues. In nucleotides, the CDR3 is TGTGCCAGCAGCTCCCTGGGACAGTACTATGGCTACACCTTC. Amino acid sequence: CASSSLGQYYGYTF.

The chain is built from TRBV7-2 and TRBJ2-7; D might be TRBD1 (5 bases). This CDR3 has 14 residues. Per germline, CDR1 SGHTA and CDR2 FQGNSA. With 1 base removed from V and 4 bases from J, the gap between germline ends came to 11 bases. The CDR3, as DNA: TGTGCCAGCAGCTTAGGCAGGGAACATTACGAGCAGTACTTC. Amino acids: CASSLGREHYEQYF.

The chain recombines TRBV7-9 with TRBJ1-2; 10 nucleotides match TRBD1. CDR3 length: 15 amino acids. The germline V gene has CDR1 SEHNR and CDR2 FQNEAQ (reference sequence). After removal of 5 bases from V and 4 bases from J, the junction contained 7 bases not matched to a gene. CDR3 loop: CASSIRDRGLYGYTF. Written as DNA, the CDR3 is TGTGCCAGCAGCATCCGGGACAGGGGACTCTATGGCTACACCTTC.